One and the same sample provided the 18 T cell receptor beta chains below, sequenced in a study of tumor-infiltrating lymphocytes in primary liver carcinoma. TCR beta cDNA was made from 450 to 600 ng total RNA with a constant-region primer. For TCR beta, libraries were produced by three nested multiplex PCR rounds using slightly modified ARM-PCR. Running roughly 10 cycles apiece, the first two PCR rounds relied on TRBV1-TRBV30 forward primers together with a C-beta reverse primer. TCRdb processed the multiplex PCR reads anew with MiXCR; each CDR3 protein has one entry. The profile shows about 320,000 distinct CDR3 sequences, roughly two thirds of them singletons. Extraction also yielded germline DNA, while blood RNA was obtained from unsorted whole blood. What was sequenced was peripheral blood. Every receptor here comes from a man aged 35 to 55 with primary liver carcinoma and hepatitis B virus infection.

The V and J genes are TRBV12-3 or TRBV12-4 and TRBJ1-1; D call uncertain. The CDR3 is made up of 12 amino acids. V was cut by 7 bases and J by 10 bases, with 16 bases left in between. The CDR3 DNA sequence: TGTGCCAGCACCCTCGGGTGGGTGGGAGCTTTCTTT. Protein: CASTLGWVGAFF.

J is TRBJ1-1 and V is TRBV12-3 or TRBV12-4; D possibly corresponds to TRBD1 (5 bases). The CDR3 is 13 amino acids. Trimming removed 4 bases at V and 7 bases at J, with 13 bases between. The CDR3 nucleotides are TGTGCCAGCAGTTCCACCGGGGCAGGTGAAGCTTTCTTT. Its protein is CASSSTGAGEAFF.

Ten or more counts support this clonotype. The rearrangement links TRBV6-5 to TRBJ2-5; D gene unclear. CDR1 MNHEY and CDR2 SVGAGI come from the germline V gene. Trimming left V 2 bases short and J 5 bases short, with 9 bases between. This CDR3 comprises 13 residues. CDR3 protein: CASSYLGSETQYF. The CDR3, as DNA: TGTGCCAGCAGTTACCTTGGTAGCGAGACCCAGTACTTC.

As for this clonotype: Just one base apart from a much larger clone, this may be a read error. This rearrangement joins TRBV6-1 to TRBJ1-5; D is possibly TRBD1 (6 bases). CDR3 length equals 14 residues. Germline V gene data show CDR1 as MNHNS and CDR2 as SASEGT. The CDR3 DNA reads TGTACCAGCAGTGAACAGGGACACAATCAGCCCCAGCATTTT. It encodes CTSSEQGHNQPQHF.

This clonotype was recorded many times. This chain uses TRBV29-1 with TRBJ2-1; 10 nucleotides line up with TRBD1. V lost 4 bases to trimming and J lost 2 bases; unmatched junction nucleotides: 2. The CDR3 is 14 residues long. The germline gives CDR1 SQVTM, CDR2 ANQGSEA. CDR3 coding DNA: TGCAGCGTTGGAGACAGGGGGCCCTACAATGAGCAGTTCTTC. This translates into CSVGDRGPYNEQFF.

In its sample, this clonotype was seen a few times. The chain employs TRBV5-4 and TRBJ1-1, with 7 bases that match TRBD1. J lost 8 bases, V lost 0 bases, and 4 bases had no gene match. CDR3 size: 13 residues. Germline CDR1 and CDR2: SGHNT and YYREEE (reference sequence). CDR3 in DNA: TGTGCCAGCAGCTTGGTGGAGGGGGCGGAAGCTTTCTTT. Translating gives CASSLVEGAEAFF.

The chain carries TRBV4-2 and TRBJ2-7; 14 bases align to TRBD2. The germline CDR1 and CDR2 sequences are LGHNA and YNFKEQ. CDR3 length: 18 amino acids. V gave up 6 bases and J gave up 5 bases; unmatched junction bases: 15. Here the CDR3 reads CASSGKPGLAGAPHEQYF. DNA for the CDR3: TGTGCCAGCAGTGGAAAACCGGGACTAGCGGGAGCGCCACACGAGCAGTACTTC.

The chain couples TRBV6-2 or TRBV6-3 to TRBJ2-1; TRBD2 is a possible D gene (5 bases). This CDR3 contains 14 residues. V lost 6 bases and J 9 bases, leaving 18 bases between the germline ends. Germline lookup yields CDR1 MNHEY and CDR2 SVGEGT. Written as DNA, the CDR3 is TGTGCCAGCAGATCAGTGGGAGAGCCGGCTGAGCAGTTCTTC. This codes for CASRSVGEPAEQFF.

This clonotype was seen many times. The gene calls are TRBV12-3 or TRBV12-4 and TRBJ1-2, with D possibly being TRBD1 (5 bases). Trimming cost V 7 bases and J 7 bases, with 22 bases left between them. The CDR3 is 15 amino acids. The CDR3 loop reads CASTIRDGRRGGYTF. The DNA of the CDR3 is TGTGCCAGCACTATTAGGGACGGAAGGAGGGGTGGCTACACCTTC.

This clonotype was observed a few times. The chain employs TRBV30 and TRBJ2-2; no clear D. V lost 1 base, J lost 6 bases, and 9 bases lay in between. The CDR3 contains 13 residues. Germline assignment: CDR1 GTSNPN and CDR2 SVGIG (reference sequence). The DNA for the CDR3 is TGTGCCTGGAGTGCGTCTCTCGCCGGGGAGCTGTTTTTT. It encodes CAWSASLAGELFF.

The chain carries TRBV30 and TRBJ2-6; the D is unclear. Looked up from germline, CDR1 is GTSNPN and CDR2 is SVGIG (reference sequence). The CDR3 runs 13 residues. V shed 5 bases and J shed 4 bases, with 9 bases lying between them. CDR3 in DNA: TGTGCCTGGGACCGAGCAGGGGCCAACGTCCTGACTTTC. It encodes CAWDRAGANVLTF.

In regard to this clonotype: A much larger clone lies a single base off, so this may be a read error. The CDR3 ends on some other residue instead of the conserved phenylalanine or tryptophan, so this is likely a read error. V gene TRBV12-3 or TRBV12-4 combines with J gene TRBJ2-7; 8 bases match TRBD2. J was trimmed by 5 bases and V by 6 bases; bases with no gene match: 6. The CDR3 extends over 13 amino acids. CDR3 bases: TGTGCCAGCAGGCTAGGACTAGCTAACGAGCAGTACTTA. Its protein product is CASRLGLANEQYL.

In regard to this clonotype: An end of the junction differs from the germline gene, which may be a read error. The chain joins TRBV2 to TRBJ2-1; tentatively, D is TRBD1 (5 bases). The CDR3 length is 14 residues. Germline CDR1 reads SNHLY; CDR2 reads FYNNEI. This CDR3 is CASRETDTYNEQLF. DNA for the CDR3: TGTGCCAGCAGGGAAACGGACACCTACAATGAGCAGCTCTTC.

Comment on this clonotype: This sequence may be a read error, since a much larger clone differs from it by one base. The chain links TRBV12-3 or TRBV12-4 to TRBJ2-7; no definite D call. This CDR3 spans 13 amino acids. DNA for the CDR3: TGTGCCAACAGTTTAGAAGGGCCGTGGGAGCAGTACTTC. This gives the protein CANSLEGPWEQYF.

Of note for this clonotype: Being one base from a much bigger clone, this may be a read error. The chain joins TRBV6-6 to TRBJ2-7, with 7 bases lining up with TRBD2. Germline loops: CDR1 MNHNY, CDR2 SVGAGI (reference sequence). The length of the CDR3 is 18 residues. Here the CDR3 DNA reads TGTGTCAGCAGTTACGATCTGTTCCAGCGGGGTTTTCGCTACGAGCAGTACTTC. Its protein is CVSSYDLFQRGFRYEQYF.

The table lists this clonotype with many counts. This chain links TRBV4-2 with TRBJ2-2; possibly TRBD2 for D (6 bases). The germline V gene encodes CDR1 LGHNA and CDR2 YNFKEQ. The V end was cut by 3 bases, the J end by 2 bases, with 13 bases between. The CDR3 sequence is 16 residues long. The CDR3 reads CASSQPRDLNTGELFF. CDR3 in DNA: TGTGCCAGCAGCCAGCCCCGGGACTTAAACACCGGGGAGCTGTTTTTT.

About this clonotype itself: The conserved closing phenylalanine or tryptophan is absent in this CDR3, likely reflecting a read error. The chain has TRBV12-3 or TRBV12-4 and TRBJ2-7, with TRBD2 matching 12 bases. The CDR3 runs to 16 residues. Trimming took 5 bases from V and 7 from J; bases not matched to a gene: 12. In nucleotides, the CDR3 is TGTGCCAGCAGTGGAGTAGGACTAGCGGGATGGAGTGAGCAGTACCTC. This encodes CASSGVGLAGWSEQYL.

This clonotype was picked up many times. The chain has TRBV6-1 and TRBJ2-3; D not certain. Germline loops: CDR1 MNHNS, CDR2 SASEGT. This CDR3 contains 11 residues. V lost 4 bases and J 4 bases, leaving 3 bases between the germline ends. The CDR3, as DNA: TGTGCCAGCAGTGGGTCAGATACGCAGTATTTT. This translates into CASSGSDTQYF.